One sample yielded the 25 T cell receptor beta chains listed below, sequenced in a study of blood T cell repertoires in COVID-19. Method: immunoSEQ multiplex PCR; TCRdb's copy keeps in-frame clones and lacks some. The sample consists of about 69,000 clones, roughly 85% of them appearing once. Sample: peripheral blood. All receptors come from a man aged 80 or over with acute or convalescent COVID-19.

The chain couples TRBV6-4 to TRBJ1-1; 8 bases are shared with TRBD1. Germline V gives CDR1 MRHNA, CDR2 SNTAGT. The CDR3 is 13 residues long. V gave up 6 bases and J gave up 4 bases; unmatched junction bases: 4. This CDR3 is CASREQGGTEAFF. The CDR3 DNA reads TGTGCCAGCAGGGAACAGGGGGGCACTGAAGCTTTCTTT.

The V gene is TRBV30, the J gene TRBJ1-1, with D possibly matching TRBD1 (6 bases). Germline V CDR1 and CDR2: GTSNPN, SVGIG (reference sequence). CDR3 length equals 12 residues. The V and J ends lost 0 bases and 7 bases respectively, with 9 bases between them. DNA for the CDR3: TGTGCCTGGAGTGTAGGGGGGGATGAAGCTTTCTTT. Protein product: CAWSVGGDEAFF.

To note about this clone: Within the sample, other DNA sequences also encode this same CDR3. This chain uses TRBV5-1 with TRBJ1-1; 7 nucleotides match TRBD1. Germline CDR1 and CDR2: SGHRS and YFSETQ. CDR3 length: 14 residues. V gave up 4 bases and J gave up 1 base; unmatched junction bases: 4. CDR3 sequence: CASSPGQENTEAFF. In DNA form, the CDR3 reads TGCGCCAGCAGCCCTGGACAGGAGAACACTGAAGCTTTCTTT.

This clone has only one observation. The V gene is TRBV27, the J gene TRBJ2-7; TRBD1 might be the D (6 bases). The V end was cut by 7 bases, the J end by 6 bases, with 16 bases between. This CDR3 spans 13 amino acids. Germline assignment: CDR1 MNHEY and CDR2 SMNVEV (reference sequence). CDR3 nucleotides: TGTGCCAGCATGCCCAGGGGCACTCGCGAGCAGTACTTC. Residues: CASMPRGTREQYF.

This chain connects TRBV23-1 to TRBJ2-1; 10 bases are a match to TRBD2. TRBV23-1 is an ORF for which the function is uncertain. CDR3 length: 20 amino acids. Trimming at V came to 0 bases and at J to 0 bases, leaving 11 bases not matched to a gene. CDR3 bases: TGCGCCAGCAGTCAATCCCCTAGCGGGAGAGGAATGAGCTCCTACAATGAGCAGTTCTTC. This translates into CASSQSPSGRGMSSYNEQFF.

CDR3 in amino acids: CASSLMGEGIDGYTF. CDR3 bases: TGTGCCAGCAGCTTAATGGGCGAGGGAATCGATGGCTACACCTTC. The chain uses TRBV7-8 and TRBJ1-2, with unresolved D. The germline V gene has CDR1 SGHVS and CDR2 FQNEAQ. Deletions cut 2 bases from V and 6 bases from J, with 16 bases between. The CDR3 covers 15 residues.

The chain carries TRBV14 and TRBJ2-7; 7 bases map to TRBD1. Per germline, CDR1 SGHDN and CDR2 FVKESK. The CDR3 runs 19 residues. The V and J ends lost 1 base and 1 base, in that order; junction bases with no gene match: 16. CDR3 bases: TGTGCCAGCAGCCAAGGACGTACAGGGGTATACCGTGGTTCCTACGAGCAGTACTTC. Protein sequence: CASSQGRTGVYRGSYEQYF.

This sequence joins TRBV3-1 (or the pseudogene TRBV3-2) and TRBJ1-1; TRBD1 agrees at 7 bases. CDR3 length equals 15 residues. Germline V gene sequence: CDR1 LGHDT, CDR2 YNNKEL (reference sequence). The J segment lost 3 bases and the V segment lost 3 bases, leaving 7 bases of the junction unmatched. The CDR3, as DNA: TGTGCCAGCAGCCAGACAGGGAGTGGAGACACTGAAGCTTTCTTT. This encodes CASSQTGSGDTEAFF.

The chain uses TRBV7-2 and TRBJ2-3; 7 bases match TRBD1. The V segment lost 2 bases and the J segment 6 bases; nucleotides outside the gene matches: 8. From germline, CDR1 is SGHTA and CDR2 FQGNSA. CDR3 length equals 15 residues. The CDR3 loop reads CASSLRNRGTDTQYF. The DNA for the CDR3 is TGTGCCAGCAGCTTAAGGAACAGGGGTACCGATACGCAGTATTTT. The variable domain in full, completed from reference TRBV7-2 and TRBJ2-3, reads GAGVSQSPSNKVTEKGKDVELRCDPISGHTALYWYRQSLGQGLEFLIYFQGNSAPDKSGLPSDRFSAERTGGSVSTLTIQRTQQEDSAVYLCASSLRNRGTDTQYFGPGTRLTVL.

V is TRBV10-1 and J is TRBJ2-1; no clear D gene. The germline gives CDR1 WNHNN, CDR2 SYGVQD (reference sequence). Trimming removed 3 bases from V and 6 bases from J, with 12 bases in between. The CDR3 length is 14 residues. The CDR3 nucleotides are TGCGCCAGCAGTGACTTTGGCCTAGTCAATGAGCAGTTCTTC. Protein sequence: CASSDFGLVNEQFF.

V and J are TRBV7-9 and TRBJ2-7; 9 nucleotides agree with TRBD2. V dropped 5 bases and J dropped 1; count of bases not matched to a gene: 12. The germline V gene has CDR1 SEHNR and CDR2 FQNEAQ (reference sequence). The CDR3 consists of 17 residues. CDR3 loop: CASSHRGEAGGSYEQYF. CDR3 coding DNA: TGTGCCAGCAGCCATAGGGGAGAGGCGGGAGGGTCCTACGAGCAGTACTTC.

The genes are TRBV12-3 or TRBV12-4 and TRBJ1-5; D not resolved. Trimming stripped 5 bases from V and 2 bases from J, with 7 bases between. The CDR3 totals 13 residues. CDR3 sequence reads: CASSPRGNQPQHF. CDR3 nucleotide sequence: TGTGCCAGCAGTCCCCGTGGCAATCAGCCCCAGCATTTT.

V is TRBV29-1 and J is TRBJ2-7, with D uncertain. Trimming took off 4 bases at V and 2 bases at J, with 15 bases between the two ends. The CDR3 consists of 14 residues. The germline V gene encodes CDR1 SQVTM and CDR2 ANQGSEA. The CDR3 DNA reads as TGCAGCGTTGTGGCGAGGCTGCCTACCTACGAGCAGTACTTC. Its translation is CSVVARLPTYEQYF.

V gene TRBV19 combines with J gene TRBJ2-2; 8 nucleotides agree with TRBD1. Per the germline V gene, CDR1 is LNHDA and CDR2 is SQIVND (reference sequence). The CDR3 is 14 amino acids. V was pared by 7 bases and J by 7 bases, with 8 bases of the junction left unmatched. CDR3 sequence reads: CASKGQGTVGELFF. The CDR3 bases are TGTGCCAGTAAAGGACAGGGCACGGTCGGGGAGCTGTTTTTT.

The rearrangement links TRBV9 to TRBJ1-1; D remains unclear. The CDR3 covers 13 residues. V lost 0 bases and J 0 bases, leaving 3 bases between the germline ends. Germline V lookup: CDR1 SGDLS, CDR2 YYNGEE. CDR3 region: CASSVAMNTEAFF. CDR3 DNA sequence: TGTGCCAGCAGCGTAGCCATGAACACTGAAGCTTTCTTT.

The chain uses TRBV10-3 and TRBJ2-7; no firm D call. The V end was cut by 6 bases, the J end by 0 bases, with 6 bases between. Germline CDR1 and CDR2: ENHRY and SYGVKD. There are 12 residues in the CDR3. The CDR3 DNA sequence: TGTGCCATCAGGACAATCTCCTACGAGCAGTACTTC. Protein sequence: CAIRTISYEQYF.

The rearrangement uses TRBV30 and TRBJ2-7; 7 nucleotides match TRBD2. Germline CDR1 is GTSNPN and CDR2 is SVGIG (reference sequence). V dropped 0 bases and J dropped 0; count of bases not matched to a gene: 11. This CDR3 has 17 amino acids. The CDR3 DNA is TGTGCCTGGAGTGTACGGAAGGGAGGGGCCAGCTCCTACGAGCAGTACTTC. It specifies CAWSVRKGGASSYEQYF.

CDR3 in amino acids: CASSAQATYNEQFF. The DNA for the CDR3 is TGCGCCAGCAGTGCGCAAGCGACCTACAATGAGCAGTTCTTC. J is TRBJ2-1 and V is TRBV10-1; the D is unclear. The length of the CDR3 is 14 residues. Germline V gene lookup returns CDR1 WNHNN and CDR2 SYGVQD (reference sequence). V lost 4 bases and J lost 2, with 9 bases in between.

The rearrangement links TRBV6-5 to TRBJ1-2; TRBD1 matches at 8 bases. Germline V gene lookup returns CDR1 MNHEY and CDR2 SVGAGI. V was clipped by 6 bases and J by 4 bases; unmatched bases: 4. This CDR3 spans 13 amino acids. The CDR3 DNA follows: TGTGCCAGCAGGGCGGGACAGGTCTATGGCTACACCTTC. This encodes CASRAGQVYGYTF.

This clone appeared a single time. The chain uses TRBV7-8 and TRBJ1-3; the D is unclear. CDR1 is SGHVS and CDR2 is FQNEAQ in the germline V gene. V was clipped by 5 bases and J by 0 bases, with 11 bases between them. This CDR3 is 15 amino acids long. The CDR3 here is CASSVIFSSGNTIYF. In DNA form, the CDR3 reads TGTGCCAGCAGCGTTATTTTTAGCTCTGGAAACACCATATATTTT.

Here the CDR3 reads CASSERGQGNTEAFF. The CDR3 DNA reads as TGTGCCAGCAGTGAAAGGGGACAGGGCAACACTGAAGCTTTCTTT. The rearrangement uses TRBV2 and TRBJ1-1; 9 bases match TRBD1. Germline values: CDR1 SNHLY, CDR2 FYNNEI. With V trimmed by 2 bases and J by 2 bases, 3 bases remained unmatched. The length of the CDR3 is 15 residues. Variable domain in full (rest from reference TRBV2 and TRBJ1-1): EPEVTQTPSHQVTQMGQEVILRCVPISNHLYFYWYRQILGQKVEFLVSFYNNEISEKSEIFDDQFSVERPDGSNFTLKIRSTKLEDSAMYFCASSERGQGNTEAFFGQGTRLTVV.

The chain couples TRBV12-3 or TRBV12-4 to TRBJ2-7, with unresolved D. The ends were cut back, 2 bases at V and 1 base at J, with 6 bases in the middle. This CDR3 is 13 amino acids long. CDR3 sequence (DNA): TGTGCCAGCAGTTTATACAGTTCCTACGAGCAGTACTTC. It specifies CASSLYSSYEQYF.

This chain connects TRBV6-4 to TRBJ2-2; 8 bases are shared with TRBD2. This CDR3 is built from 17 residues. V shed 7 bases, J shed 4 bases, and the junction held 14 bases outside the gene matches. Germline lookup yields CDR1 MRHNA and CDR2 SNTAGT. The CDR3 protein is CASTPLPGGGFTGELFF. DNA for the CDR3: TGTGCCAGCACCCCCTTGCCCGGGGGGGGGTTCACCGGGGAGCTGTTTTTT.

This sequence joins TRBV3-1 (or the pseudogene TRBV3-2) and TRBJ2-7; 8 bases are a match to TRBD1. CDR1 and CDR2 (germline): LGHDT, YNNKEL (reference sequence). This CDR3 has 16 amino acids. With 4 bases clipped from V and 4 bases from J, the junction kept 12 bases outside the gene matches. The CDR3 spells CASSLYSGGARYEQYF. Written as DNA, the CDR3 is TGTGCCAGCAGCCTCTATTCAGGGGGCGCACGGTACGAGCAGTACTTC.

The V and J genes are TRBV15 and TRBJ2-3; D not certain. Looked up from germline, CDR1 is LNHNV and CDR2 is YYDKDF (reference sequence). Trimming removed 3 bases at V and 2 bases at J, with 12 bases between. This CDR3 is 15 amino acids long. CDR3 amino acids: CATSRGSPPTDTQYF. In DNA form, the CDR3 reads TGTGCCACCAGCAGGGGCTCGCCCCCCACAGATACGCAGTATTTT.